What follows are 30 T cell receptor beta chains derived from one specimen sequenced in a study of sequential checkpoint blockade in melanoma (dated by TCRdb to about 2019). The treatment or condition label, as the study defines it: randomized to nivolumab then ipilimumab (arm A) or the reverse (arm B). Libraries were prepared through the immunoSEQ multiplex PCR assay. Drawn from immuneACCESS, this table holds only the in-frame rearrangements with V and J called that TCRdb kept. Clones are partly lost; checked studies trace under half to an unresolved V gene and leave the rest unexplained. Here the sample has 2,000 to 2,500 clones; under 25% occur a single time. 16% of the sample goes to the ten largest clones. The specimen was tumor tissue (inferred from file names), collected from a patient given nivolumab and ipilimumab in sequence. The receptors stem from a human donor with melanoma.

In DNA form, the CDR3 reads TGTGCCTGTACCCCCATGTGGACTAGCGGGCCCCCCACAGATACGCAGTATTTT. It yields the protein CACTPMWTSGPPTDTQYF. J is TRBJ2-3 and V is TRBV6-8, with TRBD2 identical over 11 bases. The CDR3 consists of 18 residues. Germline V gene sequence: CDR1 MNHGY, CDR2 SAAAGT. Trimming removed 11 bases from V and 2 bases from J; junction bases left unmatched: 18.

This rearrangement joins TRBV29-1 to TRBJ2-1; D is perhaps TRBD2 (5 bases). The V gene's germline CDR1 is SQVTM and CDR2 ANQGSEA. The CDR3 runs 13 residues. V was trimmed by 1 base and J by 10 bases, leaving 14 bases between them. The CDR3 DNA follows: TGCAGCGTTGAAGGTGTACGGGATAAAGAGCAGTTCTTC. Protein product: CSVEGVRDKEQFF.

In its sample, this clone ranks as medium-sized. The chain joins TRBV6-8 to TRBJ2-1, with TRBD1 identical over 7 bases. The CDR3 runs to 12 residues. The V gene's germline CDR1 is MNHGY and CDR2 SAAAGT. The V segment lost 10 bases and the J segment 8 bases; nucleotides outside the gene matches: 8. The CDR3 bases are TGTGCCACTAGACAGGGAACGGATGAGCAGTTCTTC. Translating gives CATRQGTDEQFF.

This chain links TRBV6-8 with TRBJ2-7; a possible D gene is TRBD1 (6 bases). Germline CDR1 MNHGY, CDR2 SAAAGT. Trimming took off 6 bases at V and 2 bases at J, with 26 bases between the two ends. The CDR3 consists of 18 residues. In DNA, the CDR3 is TGTGCCAGCAGCGATCCATTAGTGCGACAGGTACGAACCTACGAGCAGTACTTC. This encodes CASSDPLVRQVRTYEQYF.

This clone was counted between two and nine times. The chain combines TRBV9 with TRBJ2-2; the match to TRBD2 covers 15 bases. Germline V gene sequence: CDR1 SGDLS, CDR2 YYNGEE. The CDR3 runs 18 residues. V was clipped by 3 bases and J by 2 bases; unmatched bases: 5. CDR3 loop: CASSEPGLAGGNTGELFF. DNA for the CDR3: TGTGCCAGCAGCGAACCGGGACTAGCGGGAGGCAACACCGGGGAGCTGTTTTTT.

In its sample, this clone ranks as medium-sized. In DNA, the CDR3 is TGCGCCAGCAGCCAAGACAGGGCGAACACCGGGGAGCTGTTTTTT. Translated, it gives CASSQDRANTGELFF. The chain recombines TRBV4-1 with TRBJ2-2; weak D call: TRBD1 (5 bases). Trimming shortened V by 0 bases and J by 0 bases, and 5 bases separated the two germline ends. The CDR3 is 15 amino acids. Germline V gives CDR1 MGHRA, CDR2 YSYEKL.

This clone has a handful of counts. The rearrangement links TRBV19 to TRBJ1-4; 8 bases fit TRBD1. The germline V gene encodes CDR1 LNHDA and CDR2 SQIVND (reference sequence). Unmatched junction bases numbered 6, after V lost 6 bases and J lost 3 bases. The CDR3 sequence is 15 residues long. DNA of the CDR3: TGTGCCAGTAGAGCGGACAGGGTAGCTAATGAAAAACTGTTTTTT. The encoded protein is CASRADRVANEKLFF.

This clone has just a few counts. The chain has TRBV6-8 and TRBJ1-4; D is perhaps TRBD1 (5 bases). Germline CDR1 reads MNHGY; CDR2 reads SAAAGT. CDR3 size: 15 residues. The germline V and J ends were trimmed by 5 bases and 8 bases, with 18 bases remaining between them. The CDR3 sequence: CASSGTMDTPEKLFF. The CDR3 region has the DNA TGTGCCAGCAGTGGCACCATGGACACCCCGGAAAAACTGTTTTTT.

This chain connects TRBV18 to TRBJ1-5; 9 bases line up with TRBD1. The V gene end was trimmed by 5 bases and the J gene end by 4 bases; junction bases not matched to a gene: 12. This CDR3 spans 17 amino acids. Germline CDR1 and CDR2: KGHSH and LQKENI. CDR3 in amino acids: CASSAGTGWGNNQPQHF. The CDR3, as DNA: TGTGCCAGCTCAGCCGGGACAGGGTGGGGGAATAATCAGCCCCAGCATTTT.

This clone showed up just a few times. This chain connects TRBV14 to TRBJ1-1; D gene uncertain. The CDR3 has 13 amino acids. V lost 3 bases, J lost 5 bases, and 10 bases lay in between. Germline V CDR1 and CDR2: SGHDN, FVKESK. This CDR3 reads CASSQWGETEAFF. In DNA, the CDR3 is TGTGCCAGCAGCCAGTGGGGAGAGACTGAAGCTTTCTTT.

By its share, this clone is large. The chain is built from TRBV11-3 and TRBJ2-4; D unclear. Per the germline V gene, CDR1 is SGHNT and CDR2 is YENEEA. The CDR3 loop spans 14 amino acids. Trimming took 5 bases from V and 0 from J, leaving 8 bases between them. The CDR3 here is CASSRDLAKNIQYF. CDR3 DNA: TGTGCCAGCAGCAGGGATTTAGCCAAAAACATTCAGTACTTC.

This CDR3 is CASSVWGQGVSGELFF. CDR3 DNA sequence: TGTGCCAGCAGCGTCTGGGGACAGGGGGTATCCGGGGAGCTGTTTTTT. This chain connects TRBV9 to TRBJ2-2; the match to TRBD1 covers 11 bases. V was pared by 2 bases and J by 6 bases, with 6 bases of the junction left unmatched. Germline V gene lookup returns CDR1 SGDLS and CDR2 YYNGEE. This CDR3 contains 16 residues.

The chain carries TRBV5-1 and TRBJ2-3, with D perhaps matching TRBD1 or TRBD2 (5 bases each). Germline values: CDR1 SGHRS, CDR2 YFSETQ. Trimming took off 0 bases at V and 4 bases at J, with 12 bases between the two ends. The CDR3 runs to 15 residues. The CDR3 sequence is CASSLGQTGADTQYF. The DNA for the CDR3 is TGCGCCAGCAGCTTGGGACAGACCGGGGCAGATACGCAGTATTTT.

In its sample, this clone is medium-sized. V is TRBV11-3 and J is TRBJ2-7; D is ambiguous. This CDR3 spans 15 amino acids. V gave up 3 bases and J gave up 1 base, with 13 bases separating them. The germline V gene has CDR1 SGHNT and CDR2 YENEEA. CDR3 amino acids: CASSFRQLGSYEQYF. In DNA form, the CDR3 reads TGTGCCAGCAGCTTCAGGCAGCTTGGGTCCTACGAGCAGTACTTC.

This clone was observed many times. V usage is TRBV11-3 and J usage is TRBJ2-5; 11 bases align to TRBD2. J was trimmed by 5 bases and V by 5 bases; bases with no gene match: 7. This CDR3 spans 15 amino acids. Germline lookup yields CDR1 SGHNT and CDR2 YENEEA. The CDR3: CASSKAGLAAETQYF. CDR3 nucleotide sequence: TGTGCCAGCAGCAAAGCGGGACTAGCGGCCGAGACCCAGTACTTC.

V and J are TRBV5-1 and TRBJ1-5; tentative D call: TRBD1 (5 bases). The CDR3 runs 14 residues. V gave up 1 base and J gave up 6 bases, with 11 bases separating them. The germline gives CDR1 SGHRS, CDR2 YFSETQ. CDR3 region: CASSLTGEGQPQHF. The CDR3 DNA follows: TGCGCCAGCAGCTTGACGGGGGAGGGTCAGCCCCAGCATTTT.

The chain is built from TRBV15 and TRBJ1-5, with TRBD1 as a possible D gene (6 bases). The germline V gene encodes CDR1 LNHNV and CDR2 YYDKDF (reference sequence). The CDR3 consists of 15 residues. The V end was cut by 3 bases, the J end by 6 bases, with 15 bases between. The CDR3, as DNA: TGTGCCACCAGCAGCCAACAGGGTGGGGTTCAGCCCCAGCATTTT. Translated: CATSSQQGGVQPQHF.

This clone was detected only a few times. The J gene is TRBJ2-3, the V gene TRBV28; either TRBD1 or TRBD2 may supply D (6 bases each). CDR1 and CDR2 from the germline V gene are MDHEN and SYDVKM. The CDR3 is 15 residues long. V was cut by 6 bases and J by 1 base, with 14 bases left in between. CDR3 sequence (DNA): TGTGCCAGCAGCGCAAGGGGGGAGGGCACAGATACGCAGTATTTT. Translated: CASSARGEGTDTQYF.

The genes are TRBV6-8 and TRBJ2-1; 10 bases agree with TRBD1. The CDR3 extends over 14 amino acids. Trimming took 8 bases from V and 8 from J; bases not matched to a gene: 9. Germline V gives CDR1 MNHGY, CDR2 SAAAGT. CDR3: CASGGQGREHEQFF. CDR3 in DNA: TGTGCCAGCGGGGGACAGGGGAGAGAGCATGAGCAGTTCTTC.

This clone was seen a few times. This chain joins TRBV28 and TRBJ2-1; 7 bases are a match to TRBD2. This CDR3 is 17 amino acids long. CDR1 MDHEN and CDR2 SYDVKM come from the germline V gene. The V segment lost 5 bases and the J segment 0 bases; nucleotides outside the gene matches: 10. Here the CDR3 reads CASSPLGGLSSYNEQFF. The CDR3 coding sequence is TGTGCCAGCAGTCCTCTGGGGGGGTTGAGCTCCTACAATGAGCAGTTCTTC.

This clone showed up just a few times. The chain uses TRBV6-8 and TRBJ1-1, with 9 bases that match TRBD1. With V trimmed by 7 bases and J by 7 bases, 7 bases remained unmatched. The CDR3 covers 13 residues. CDR1 MNHGY and CDR2 SAAAGT come from the germline V gene. In DNA form, the CDR3 reads TGTGCCAGCATTAGCGACAGGGGGGTTGAAGCTTTCTTT. The encoded protein is CASISDRGVEAFF.

There are a few counts of this clone. This chain joins TRBV30 and TRBJ2-3; 11 nucleotides line up with TRBD2. CDR1 and CDR2 (germline): GTSNPN, SVGIG (reference sequence). The junction had 7 bases not matched to a gene; V was cut back by 4 bases and J by 7 bases. CDR3 length: 14 residues. CDR3 DNA: TGTGCCTGGAATCTAGCGGGGGGCCGCAATACGCAGTATTTT. Protein product: CAWNLAGGRNTQYF. Full variable domain (missing parts from reference TRBV30 and TRBJ2-3): SQTIHQWPATLVQPVGSPLSLECTVEGTSNPNLYWYRQAAGRGLQLLFYSVGIGQISSEVPQNLSASRPQDRQFILSSKKLLLSDSGFYLCAWNLAGGRNTQYFGPGTRLTVL.

The V call is TRBV10-2, the J call TRBJ1-5; 8 nucleotides line up with TRBD1. Germline V lookup: CDR1 WSHSY, CDR2 SAAADI. After removal of 7 bases from V and 2 bases from J, the junction contained 13 bases not matched to a gene. The CDR3 spans 17 residues. This CDR3 is CASMRGRTGFGNQPQHF. The CDR3 region has the DNA TGCGCCAGCATGAGGGGTAGGACAGGGTTTGGCAATCAGCCCCAGCATTTT.

V is TRBV6-8 and J is TRBJ1-1, with TRBD1 matching over 10 bases. The CDR3 consists of 16 residues. Germline V gene sequence: CDR1 MNHGY, CDR2 SAAAGT. V shed 5 bases, J shed 5 bases, and the junction held 11 bases outside the gene matches. The CDR3 DNA is TGTGCCAGCAGTGAGACAGGGGGCGCGGGAGCGACTGAAGCTTTCTTT. Translating it yields CASSETGGAGATEAFF.

The CDR3 protein is CSVDSEWRETQYF. DNA for the CDR3: TGCAGCGTTGATAGTGAATGGAGGGAGACCCAGTACTTC. V is TRBV29-1 and J is TRBJ2-5, with TRBD2 as a possible D gene (5 bases). CDR3 size: 13 residues. Germline loops: CDR1 SQVTM, CDR2 ANQGSEA. Trimming left V 3 bases short and J 5 bases short, with 13 bases between.

By frequency in the sample, this clone is medium-sized. The CDR3 DNA follows: TGTGCCAGCAGCCAAGGGGGACTATACAATGAGCAGTTCTTC. Its translation: CASSQGGLYNEQFF. This sequence joins TRBV11-3 and TRBJ2-1; tentatively, D is TRBD2 (7 bases). The CDR3 runs to 14 residues. V dropped 5 bases and J dropped 4 bases, with 12 bases sitting between them. Germline CDR1 reads SGHNT; CDR2 reads YENEEA.

V is TRBV6-8 and J is TRBJ2-7; TRBD2 matches at 8 bases. This CDR3 has 12 amino acids. Germline CDR1 reads MNHGY; CDR2 reads SAAAGT. V was pared by 7 bases and J by 7 bases, with 6 bases of the junction left unmatched. CDR3 residues: CASIGGDIEQYF. CDR3 coding DNA: TGTGCCAGCATCGGGGGGGACATAGAGCAGTACTTC.

This clone has a handful of counts. The chain joins TRBV28 to TRBJ2-6; 11 nucleotides align to TRBD1. The CDR3 totals 18 residues. With V trimmed by 6 bases and J by 0 bases, 7 bases remained unmatched. The germline CDR1 and CDR2 sequences are MDHEN and SYDVKM. The chain's CDR3 is CASSRGQGVPSGANVLTF. The CDR3 DNA sequence: TGTGCCAGCAGCAGGGGACAGGGGGTACCCTCTGGGGCCAACGTCCTGACTTTC.

V and J are TRBV6-8 and TRBJ2-7; perhaps D is TRBD1 or TRBD2 (5 bases each). The germline gives CDR1 MNHGY, CDR2 SAAAGT. CDR3 length equals 14 residues. V was cut by 10 bases and J by 2 bases, with 18 bases left in between. Written as DNA, the CDR3 is TGTGCCATCAGCCCCGGGACGGACCCCTACGAGCAGTACTTC. Its translation is CAISPGTDPYEQYF.

The J gene is TRBJ2-5, the V gene TRBV6-8; 13 bases are shared with TRBD2. The V gene's germline CDR1 is MNHGY and CDR2 SAAAGT. V was clipped by 5 bases and J by 5 bases; unmatched bases: 11. The CDR3 totals 17 residues. CDR3 nucleotide sequence: TGTGCCAGCAGTCGAGAACCTGGGACTAGCGGGAATGAGACCCAGTACTTC. It is translated as CASSREPGTSGNETQYF.